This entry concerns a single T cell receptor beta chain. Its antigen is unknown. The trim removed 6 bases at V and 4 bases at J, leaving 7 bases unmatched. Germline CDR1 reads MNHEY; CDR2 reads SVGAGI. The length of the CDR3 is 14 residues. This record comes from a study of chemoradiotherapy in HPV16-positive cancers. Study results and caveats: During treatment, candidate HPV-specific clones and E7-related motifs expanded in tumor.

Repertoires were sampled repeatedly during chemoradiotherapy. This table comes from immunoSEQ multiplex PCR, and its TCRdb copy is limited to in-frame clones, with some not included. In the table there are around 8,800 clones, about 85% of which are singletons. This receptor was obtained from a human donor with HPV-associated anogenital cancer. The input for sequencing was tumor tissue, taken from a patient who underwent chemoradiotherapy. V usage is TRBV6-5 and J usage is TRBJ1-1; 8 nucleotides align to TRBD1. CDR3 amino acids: CASRIQGVGTEAFF. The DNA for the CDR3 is TGTGCCAGCAGAATACAGGGGGTTGGCACTGAAGCTTTCTTT.